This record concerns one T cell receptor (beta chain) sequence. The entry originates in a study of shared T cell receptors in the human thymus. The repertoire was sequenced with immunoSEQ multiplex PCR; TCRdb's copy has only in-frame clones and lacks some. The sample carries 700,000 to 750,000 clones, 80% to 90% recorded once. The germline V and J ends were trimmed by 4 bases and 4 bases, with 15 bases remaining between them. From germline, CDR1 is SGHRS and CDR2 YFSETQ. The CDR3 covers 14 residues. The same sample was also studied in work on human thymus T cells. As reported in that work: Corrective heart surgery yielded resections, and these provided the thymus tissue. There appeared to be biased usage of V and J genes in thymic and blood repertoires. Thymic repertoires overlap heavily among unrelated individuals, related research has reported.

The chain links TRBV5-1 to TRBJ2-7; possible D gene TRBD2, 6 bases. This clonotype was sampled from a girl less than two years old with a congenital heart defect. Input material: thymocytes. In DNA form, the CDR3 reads TGCGCCAGCAGCGTAGCTGGGACTCTATACGAGCAGTACTTC. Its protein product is CASSVAGTLYEQYF.